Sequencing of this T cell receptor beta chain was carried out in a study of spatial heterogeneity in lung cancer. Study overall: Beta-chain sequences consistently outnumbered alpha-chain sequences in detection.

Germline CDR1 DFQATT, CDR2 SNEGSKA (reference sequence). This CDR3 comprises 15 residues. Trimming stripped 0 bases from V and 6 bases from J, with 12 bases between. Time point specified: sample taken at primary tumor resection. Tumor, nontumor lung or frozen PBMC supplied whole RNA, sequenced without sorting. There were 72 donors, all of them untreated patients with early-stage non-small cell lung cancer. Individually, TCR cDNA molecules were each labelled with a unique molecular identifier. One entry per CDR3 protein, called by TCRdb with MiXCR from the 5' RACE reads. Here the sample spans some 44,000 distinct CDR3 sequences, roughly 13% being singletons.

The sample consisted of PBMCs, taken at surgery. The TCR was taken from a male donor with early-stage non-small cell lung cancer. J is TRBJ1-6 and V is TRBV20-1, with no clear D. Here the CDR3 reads CSARDWAGSNSPLHF. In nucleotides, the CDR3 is TGCAGTGCTAGAGATTGGGCAGGAAGTAATTCACCCCTCCACTTT.